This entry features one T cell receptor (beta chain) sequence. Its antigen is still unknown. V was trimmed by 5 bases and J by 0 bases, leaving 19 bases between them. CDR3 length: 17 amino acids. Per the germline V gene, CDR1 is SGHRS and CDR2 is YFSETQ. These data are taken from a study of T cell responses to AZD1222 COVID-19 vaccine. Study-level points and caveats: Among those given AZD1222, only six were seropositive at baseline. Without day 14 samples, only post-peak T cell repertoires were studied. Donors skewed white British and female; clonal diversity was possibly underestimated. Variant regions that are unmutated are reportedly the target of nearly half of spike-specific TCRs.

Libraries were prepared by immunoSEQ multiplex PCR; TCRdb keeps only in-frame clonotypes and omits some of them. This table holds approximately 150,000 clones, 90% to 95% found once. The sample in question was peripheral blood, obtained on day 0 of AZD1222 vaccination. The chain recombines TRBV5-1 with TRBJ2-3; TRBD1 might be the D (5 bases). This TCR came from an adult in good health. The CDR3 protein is CASRPRAGKGSTDTQYF. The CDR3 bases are TGCGCCAGCAGACCAAGAGCAGGGAAGGGAAGCACAGATACGCAGTATTTT.